This T cell receptor (beta chain) is from a study of sequential checkpoint blockade in melanoma. Study-level information: First-line arms were nivolumab then ipilimumab, or the reverse, randomized 1:1. Each arm's sequence ended with maintenance nivolumab.

The protocol was immunoSEQ multiplex PCR, while the TCRdb copy is restricted to in-frame clones and leaves out a portion. The data show under 25,000 clones, around 75% seen once. Treatment denoted: randomized to nivolumab then ipilimumab (arm A) or the reverse (arm B). Sorted cells were live CD3+CD8+, lacking CD19 and CD56, from PBMCs. Germline CDR1 reads MNHNS; CDR2 reads SASEGT. Trimming removed 7 bases from V and 2 bases from J; junction bases left unmatched: 1. This CDR3 spans 12 amino acids. The sequence came from a human donor with melanoma. The chain links TRBV6-1 to TRBJ2-7, with 8 bases that match TRBD1. The sample was CD8+ T cells sorted from blood (inferred from file names), taken from a patient given nivolumab and ipilimumab in sequence. CDR3 nucleotides: TGTGCCAGCAAGACAGGGGCCTACGAGCAGTACTTC. This encodes CASKTGAYEQYF.